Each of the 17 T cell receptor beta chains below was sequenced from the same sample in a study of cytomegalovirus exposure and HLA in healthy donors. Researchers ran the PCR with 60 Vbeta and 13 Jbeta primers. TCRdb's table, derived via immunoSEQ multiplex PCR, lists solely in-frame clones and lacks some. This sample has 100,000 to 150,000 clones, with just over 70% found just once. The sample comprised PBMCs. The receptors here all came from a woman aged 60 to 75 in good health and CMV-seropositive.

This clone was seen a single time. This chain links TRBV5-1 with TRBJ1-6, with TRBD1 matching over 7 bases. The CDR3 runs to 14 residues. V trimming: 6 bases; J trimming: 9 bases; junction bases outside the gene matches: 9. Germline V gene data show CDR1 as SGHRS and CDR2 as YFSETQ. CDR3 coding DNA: TGCGCCAGCACCCCCGGGACAGAATTTTCACCCCTCCACTTT. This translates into CASTPGTEFSPLHF.

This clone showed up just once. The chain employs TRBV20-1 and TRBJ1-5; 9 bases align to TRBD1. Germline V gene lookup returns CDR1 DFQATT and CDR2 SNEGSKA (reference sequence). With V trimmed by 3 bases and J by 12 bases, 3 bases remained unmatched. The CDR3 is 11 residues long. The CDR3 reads CSARRDRVQHF. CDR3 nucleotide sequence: TGCAGTGCTAGGAGGGACAGGGTCCAGCATTTT.

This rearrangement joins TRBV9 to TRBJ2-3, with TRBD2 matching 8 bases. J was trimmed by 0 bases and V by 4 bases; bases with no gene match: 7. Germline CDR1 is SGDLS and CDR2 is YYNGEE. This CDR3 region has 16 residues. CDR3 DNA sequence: TGTGCCAGCAGCCCCCGACTAGCGACTAGCACAGATACGCAGTATTTT. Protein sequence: CASSPRLATSTDTQYF. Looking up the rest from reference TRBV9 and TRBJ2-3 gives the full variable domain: DSGVTQTPKHLITATGQRVTLRCSPRSGDLSVYWYQQSLDQGLQFLIQYYNGEERAKGNILERFSAQQFPDLHSELNLSSLELGDSALYFCASSPRLATSTDTQYFGPGTRLTVL.

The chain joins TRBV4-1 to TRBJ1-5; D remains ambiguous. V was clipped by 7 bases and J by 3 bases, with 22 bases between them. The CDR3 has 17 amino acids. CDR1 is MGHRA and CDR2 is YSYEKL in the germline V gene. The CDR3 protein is CASTLGGSNVNNQPQHF. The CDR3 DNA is TGCGCCAGCACCCTAGGTGGAAGTAACGTGAACAATCAGCCCCAGCATTTT.

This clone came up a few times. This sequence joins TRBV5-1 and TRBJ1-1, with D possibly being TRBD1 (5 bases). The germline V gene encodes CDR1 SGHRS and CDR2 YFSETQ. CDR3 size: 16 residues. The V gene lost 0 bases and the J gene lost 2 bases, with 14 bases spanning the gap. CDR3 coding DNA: TGCGCCAGCAGCTTGGACGCTATGGGGGGTAACACTGAAGCTTTCTTT. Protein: CASSLDAMGGNTEAFF.

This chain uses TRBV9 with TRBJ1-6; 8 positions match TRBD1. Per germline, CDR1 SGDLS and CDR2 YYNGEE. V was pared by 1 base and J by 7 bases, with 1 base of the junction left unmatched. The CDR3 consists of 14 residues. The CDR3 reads CASSVQGANSPLHF. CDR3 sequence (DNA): TGTGCCAGCAGCGTACAGGGGGCCAATTCACCCCTCCACTTT.

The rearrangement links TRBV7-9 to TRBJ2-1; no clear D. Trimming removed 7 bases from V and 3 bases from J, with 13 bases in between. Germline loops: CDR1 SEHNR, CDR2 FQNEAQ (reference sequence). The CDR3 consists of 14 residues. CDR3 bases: TGTGCCAGCACCCTCGGAACAGACTACAATGAGCAGTTCTTC. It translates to CASTLGTDYNEQFF.

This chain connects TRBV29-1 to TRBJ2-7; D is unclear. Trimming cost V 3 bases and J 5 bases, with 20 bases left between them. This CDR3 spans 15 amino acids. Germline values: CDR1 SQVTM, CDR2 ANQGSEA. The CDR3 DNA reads TGCAGCGTTGAGAAAGAGGTCCAGAAATCCGACGAGCAGTACTTC. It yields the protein CSVEKEVQKSDEQYF.

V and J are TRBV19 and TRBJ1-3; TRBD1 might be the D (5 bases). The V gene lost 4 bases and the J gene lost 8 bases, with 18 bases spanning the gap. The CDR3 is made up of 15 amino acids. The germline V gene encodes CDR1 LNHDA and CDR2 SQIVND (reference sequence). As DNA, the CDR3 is TGTGCCAGTAGTACCCACTGGGGCAATATCGACACCATATATTTT. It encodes CASSTHWGNIDTIYF.

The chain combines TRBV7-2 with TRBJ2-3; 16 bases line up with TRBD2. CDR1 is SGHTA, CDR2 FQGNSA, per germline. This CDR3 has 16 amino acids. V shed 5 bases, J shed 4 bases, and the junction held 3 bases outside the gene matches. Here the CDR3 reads CASSGTSGGGADTQYF. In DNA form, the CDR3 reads TGTGCCAGCAGCGGGACTAGCGGGGGGGGCGCAGATACGCAGTATTTT.

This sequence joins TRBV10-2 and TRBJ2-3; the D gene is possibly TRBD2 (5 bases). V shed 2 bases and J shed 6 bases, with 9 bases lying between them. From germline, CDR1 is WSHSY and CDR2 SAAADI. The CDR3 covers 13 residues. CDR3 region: CASSEGSGDTQYF. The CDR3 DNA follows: TGCGCCAGCAGTGAGGGCTCGGGGGATACGCAGTATTTT.

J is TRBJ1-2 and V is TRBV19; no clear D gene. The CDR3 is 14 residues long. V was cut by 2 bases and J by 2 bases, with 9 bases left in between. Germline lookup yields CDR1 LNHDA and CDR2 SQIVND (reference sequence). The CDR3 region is CASSIRGDNYGYTF. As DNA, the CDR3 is TGTGCCAGTAGTATACGGGGAGACAACTATGGCTACACCTTC.

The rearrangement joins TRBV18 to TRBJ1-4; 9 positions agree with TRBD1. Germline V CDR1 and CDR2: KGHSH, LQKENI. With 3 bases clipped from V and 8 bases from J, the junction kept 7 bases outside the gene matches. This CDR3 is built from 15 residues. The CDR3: CASSPGDRVREKLFF. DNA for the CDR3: TGTGCCAGCTCACCCGGGGACAGGGTGAGGGAAAAACTGTTTTTT.

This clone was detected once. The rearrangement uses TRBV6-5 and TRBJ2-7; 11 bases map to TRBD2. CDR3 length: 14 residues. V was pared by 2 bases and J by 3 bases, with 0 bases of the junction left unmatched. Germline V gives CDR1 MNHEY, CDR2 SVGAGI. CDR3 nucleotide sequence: TGTGCCAGCAGTTACCTAGCGGGGGGCTACGAGCAGTACTTC. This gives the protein CASSYLAGGYEQYF.

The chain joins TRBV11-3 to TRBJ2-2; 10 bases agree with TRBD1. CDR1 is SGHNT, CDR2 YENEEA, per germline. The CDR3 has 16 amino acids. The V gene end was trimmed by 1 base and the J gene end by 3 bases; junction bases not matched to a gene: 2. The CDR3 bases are TGTGCCAGCAGCTTAGGGGACAGGGGACACACCGGGGAGCTGTTTTTT. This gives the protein CASSLGDRGHTGELFF.

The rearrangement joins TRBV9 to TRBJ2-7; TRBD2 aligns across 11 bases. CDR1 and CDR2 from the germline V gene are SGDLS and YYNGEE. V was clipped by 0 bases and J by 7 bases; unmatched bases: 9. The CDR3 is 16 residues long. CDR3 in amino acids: CASSVGFSGGAWEQYF. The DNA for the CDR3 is TGTGCCAGCAGCGTAGGATTTAGCGGGGGGGCCTGGGAGCAGTACTTC.

Here the CDR3 DNA reads TGTGCCAGCAGTTATAGGCTAGCGGGGGGAGCAGATACGCAGTATTTT. This gives the protein CASSYRLAGGADTQYF. The chain employs TRBV6-6 and TRBJ2-3; 11 bases agree with TRBD2. Germline V lookup: CDR1 MNHNY, CDR2 SVGAGI (reference sequence). Trimming cost V 3 bases and J 4 bases; bases outside gene matches: 6. The CDR3 sequence is 16 residues long.